One sample yielded the 5 T cell receptor beta chains listed below, sequenced in a study of control samples from healthy donors and cancer patients. Using immunoSEQ multiplex PCR, the repertoire was profiled, and TCRdb retains in-frame clones only, with some absent. The table has approximately 40,000 clones, 70% to 75% seen once. Sequencing was done on a sample of formalin-fixed, paraffin-embedded tissue. The source is a male donor with melanoma.

This clone was seen once. Other DNA sequences in the sample encode the same CDR3. The V and J genes are TRBV7-9 and TRBJ2-5; D remains unclear. Germline V gene sequence: CDR1 SEHNR, CDR2 FQNEAQ (reference sequence). V was pared by 3 bases and J by 1 base, with 3 bases between. The length of the CDR3 is 12 residues. CDR3 region: CASSFSQETQYF. In DNA form, the CDR3 reads TGTGCCAGCAGCTTCAGCCAAGAGACCCAGTACTTC.

The chain recombines TRBV7-9 with TRBJ2-1; 10 bases are shared with TRBD2. Germline values: CDR1 SEHNR, CDR2 FQNEAQ (reference sequence). The CDR3 contains 17 residues. With V trimmed by 3 bases and J by 10 bases, 15 bases remained unmatched. The CDR3 DNA reads as TGTGCCAGCAGCTTTTCCCCAGCGGGAGGGCCGGTTCGGGAGCAGTTCTTC. Translation: CASSFSPAGGPVREQFF.

V is TRBV5-4 and J is TRBJ2-3, with D perhaps TRBD1 or TRBD2 (5 bases each). V lost 4 bases and J 7 bases, leaving 13 bases between the germline ends. Germline assignment: CDR1 SGHNT and CDR2 YYREEE (reference sequence). This CDR3 contains 13 residues. The chain's CDR3 is CASSAGTENTQYF. The CDR3, as DNA: TGTGCCAGCAGCGCCGGGACCGAGAATACGCAGTATTTT.

V and J are TRBV2 and TRBJ2-5; D unresolved. V was trimmed by 9 bases and J by 0 bases, leaving 14 bases between them. This CDR3 contains 14 residues. The V gene's germline CDR1 is SNHLY and CDR2 FYNNEI. In nucleotides, the CDR3 is TGTGCCAGTCTCGACGGCAGTTACCAAGAGACCCAGTACTTC. Amino acid sequence: CASLDGSYQETQYF. The variable domain in full, with the rest retrieved from reference TRBV2 and TRBJ2-5, is EPEVTQTPSHQVTQMGQEVILRCVPISNHLYFYWYRQILGQKVEFLVSFYNNEISEKSEIFDDQFSVERPDGSNFTLKIRSTKLEDSAMYFCASLDGSYQETQYFGPGTRLLVL.

This chain joins TRBV5-1 and TRBJ1-2; the match to TRBD1 covers 7 bases. Trimming removed 1 base from V and 7 bases from J; junction bases left unmatched: 7. The germline gives CDR1 SGHRS, CDR2 YFSETQ. This CDR3 is 14 amino acids long. The CDR3 DNA follows: TGCGCCAGCAGCTTGCAGGGACAGTATACTGGCTACACCTTC. This gives the protein CASSLQGQYTGYTF.